The 26 T cell receptor beta chains below come from one sample, sequenced in a study of CD8 T cells in Susac syndrome (dated by TCRdb to 2018 to 2020). The library was obtained by the immunoSEQ multiplex PCR assay. RNA was extracted using the RNeasy kit, and roughly 0.5 to 1 ug of the RNA was reverse transcribed with random hexamers. TCRdb redid the processing of the public reads, applying fastp at Q25 and MiXCR, and retained in-frame beta chains. Rows merge per CDR3 protein into single entries with the most common DNA and genes. Recorded for this sample are 200,000 or so distinct CDR3 sequences; around 95% of them occurred a single time. The ten largest make up 0.09% to 0.1% of the sample. The material sequenced was CD4+ T cells from PBMCs. The receptors shown here come from a human donor with Susac syndrome.

V usage is TRBV20-1 and J usage is TRBJ2-1; maybe TRBD2 (6 bases). The CDR3 totals 14 residues. Trimming pared 6 bases from V and 2 bases from J, leaving 14 bases between. Germline V gene lookup returns CDR1 DFQATT and CDR2 SNEGSKA (reference sequence). The CDR3 loop is CSAPIAAAYNEQFF. CDR3 coding DNA: TGCAGTGCCCCTATAGCGGCGGCCTACAATGAGCAGTTCTTC.

The chain uses TRBV6-1 and TRBJ1-1; D ambiguous. CDR1 and CDR2 (germline): MNHNS, SASEGT. This CDR3 has 14 residues. V was shortened by 0 bases and J by 4 bases, with 9 bases between the two germline ends. The CDR3: CASSEANSGTEAFF. The DNA of the CDR3 is TGTGCCAGCAGTGAAGCGAATAGCGGCACTGAAGCTTTCTTT.

The chain uses TRBV12-3 or TRBV12-4 and TRBJ1-1; D uncertain. The CDR3 totals 13 residues. The V end was cut by 3 bases, the J end by 2 bases, with 7 bases between. The CDR3 DNA sequence: TGTGCCAGCAGTTTCGGGCACAACACTGAAGCTTTCTTT. Protein sequence: CASSFGHNTEAFF.

The CDR3 nucleotides are TGCAGCGTGGCCGGCGGGACAGAGAACTACAATGAGCAGTTCTTC. This codes for CSVAGGTENYNEQFF. The rearrangement links TRBV29-1 to TRBJ2-1, with D perhaps matching TRBD1 (7 bases). The V end was cut by 6 bases, the J end by 3 bases, with 18 bases between. The CDR3 totals 15 residues. Germline loops: CDR1 SQVTM, CDR2 ANQGSEA.

The CDR3 protein is CASSRSTSGARSEQFF. The CDR3 DNA reads TGTGCCAGCAGTCGATCGACTAGCGGGGCTCGGAGTGAGCAGTTCTTC. The chain joins TRBV6-1 to TRBJ2-1, with 11 nucleotides matching TRBD2. Germline V CDR1 and CDR2: MNHNS, SASEGT. J was trimmed by 9 bases and V by 5 bases; bases with no gene match: 12. The CDR3 extends over 16 amino acids.

The rearrangement joins TRBV30 to TRBJ2-1; D is perhaps TRBD2 (6 bases). Germline V lookup: CDR1 GTSNPN, CDR2 SVGIG (reference sequence). V was cut by 4 bases and J by 5 bases, with 12 bases left in between. CDR3 length: 13 amino acids. The CDR3 sequence is CAWTLAADNEQFF. The CDR3 region has the DNA TGTGCCTGGACCTTAGCGGCTGACAATGAGCAGTTCTTC. Filled out from reference TRBV30 and TRBJ2-1, the complete variable domain reads SQTIHQWPATLVQPVGSPLSLECTVEGTSNPNLYWYRQAAGRGLQLLFYSVGIGQISSEVPQNLSASRPQDRQFILSSKKLLLSDSGFYLCAWTLAADNEQFFGPGTRLTVL.

The rearrangement joins TRBV12-3 or TRBV12-4 to TRBJ1-2; the D is unclear. This CDR3 is 12 amino acids long. V was trimmed by 2 bases and J by 5 bases, leaving 6 bases between them. The CDR3 is CASSLSVYGYTF. The CDR3 nucleotides are TGTGCCAGCAGTTTATCCGTATATGGCTACACCTTC.

This chain uses TRBV6-2 or TRBV6-3 with TRBJ1-6; no definite D call. CDR1 MNHEY and CDR2 SVGEGT come from the germline V gene. V gave up 1 base and J gave up 10 bases, with 8 bases separating them. The CDR3 loop spans 13 amino acids. The CDR3 DNA sequence: TGTGCCAGCAGTTACTTGGGGAGGTCACCCCTCCACTTT. This codes for CASSYLGRSPLHF.

This clonotype was recorded only once. The chain couples TRBV30 to TRBJ2-7; 8 nucleotides agree with TRBD1. The length of the CDR3 is 14 residues. Trimming removed 1 base from V and 6 bases from J; junction bases left unmatched: 8. Germline V gene sequence: CDR1 GTSNPN, CDR2 SVGIG (reference sequence). CDR3 protein: CAWSGGTGPGEQYF. In DNA, the CDR3 is TGTGCCTGGAGTGGAGGGACAGGCCCTGGCGAGCAGTACTTC.

The chain joins TRBV20-1 to TRBJ2-3; D may be TRBD1 (5 bases). With 4 bases removed from V and 6 bases from J, the gap between germline ends came to 26 bases. The germline CDR1 and CDR2 sequences are DFQATT and SNEGSKA (reference sequence). CDR3 size: 17 residues. The CDR3 DNA sequence: TGCAGTGCTATCACAGCCGAAAACAGGCTCCTCTGGGATACGCAGTATTTT. Protein sequence: CSAITAENRLLWDTQYF.

V and J are TRBV5-1 and TRBJ1-1; D unclear. The germline V gene encodes CDR1 SGHRS and CDR2 YFSETQ. The CDR3 spans 11 residues. V was trimmed by 0 bases and J by 10 bases, leaving 7 bases between them. CDR3 in DNA: TGCGCCAGCAGCTTGGGTCGGGGAGCTTTCTTT. This encodes CASSLGRGAFF. The complete variable domain, with remaining parts taken from reference TRBV5-1 and TRBJ1-1, reads KAGVTQTPRYLIKTRGQQVTLSCSPISGHRSVSWYQQTPGQGLQFLFEYFSETQRNKGNFPGRFSGRQFSNSRSEMNVSTLELGDSALYLCASSLGRGAFFGQGTRLTVV.

The V call is TRBV14, the J call TRBJ2-2; D possibly corresponds to TRBD2 (5 bases). The germline CDR1 and CDR2 sequences are SGHDN and FVKESK. The CDR3 sequence is 17 residues long. Trimming left V 3 bases short and J 0 bases short, with 14 bases between. The CDR3 nucleotides read TGTGCCAGCAGCCAGACAATAGCGAGTGCGAACACCGGGGAGCTGTTTTTT. It specifies CASSQTIASANTGELFF. Full variable domain (rest looked up from reference TRBV14 and TRBJ2-2): EAGVTQFPSHSVIEKGQTVTLRCDPISGHDNLYWYRRVMGKEIKFLLHFVKESKQDESGMPNNRFLAERTGGTYSTLKVQPAELEDSGVYFCASSQTIASANTGELFFGEGSRLTVL.

The chain is built from TRBV29-1 and TRBJ2-5; no reliable D call. Germline V CDR1 and CDR2: SQVTM, ANQGSEA. With 6 bases removed from V and 1 base from J, the gap between germline ends came to 12 bases. This CDR3 has 13 residues. The CDR3 sequence is CSVSTPSQETQYF. The CDR3, as DNA: TGCAGCGTGTCGACACCTTCCCAAGAGACCCAGTACTTC.

The chain links TRBV5-1 to TRBJ1-2; D is possibly TRBD1 (6 bases). V shed 0 bases and J shed 3 bases, with 9 bases lying between them. This CDR3 spans 14 amino acids. The V gene's germline CDR1 is SGHRS and CDR2 YFSETQ. The CDR3 region is CASSLGTDDYGYTF. The DNA of the CDR3 is TGCGCCAGCAGCTTGGGGACAGATGACTATGGCTACACCTTC.

The V call is TRBV15, the J call TRBJ1-1; D gene unclear. In germline, CDR1 is LNHNV, CDR2 YYDKDF (reference sequence). Deletions cut 5 bases from V and 4 bases from J, with 11 bases between. CDR3 length equals 13 residues. CDR3 residues: CATSPRTGTEAFF. CDR3 DNA: TGTGCCACCAGCCCCCGAACTGGCACTGAAGCTTTCTTT.

V gene TRBV23-1 combines with J gene TRBJ2-7; no definite D call. TRBV23-1 is recorded as an ORF, its role being uncertain. There are 12 residues in the CDR3. Trimming stripped 5 bases from V and 2 bases from J, with 7 bases between. CDR3 loop: CASSSRTYEQYF. The CDR3 nucleotides are TGCGCCAGCAGTTCCAGGACCTACGAGCAGTACTTC.

This clonotype showed up just once. The chain joins TRBV11-2 to TRBJ2-1; D is possibly TRBD1 (7 bases). Germline V lookup: CDR1 SGHAT, CDR2 FQNNGV. V gave up 0 bases and J gave up 2 bases, with 8 bases separating them. The CDR3 loop spans 15 amino acids. CDR3 DNA sequence: TGTGCCAGCAGCTTAGACAGGGGGGCCTACAATGAGCAGTTCTTC. Translating gives CASSLDRGAYNEQFF.

The chain links TRBV28 to TRBJ2-1; 7 bases are a match to TRBD1. Per the germline V gene, CDR1 is MDHEN and CDR2 is SYDVKM. V was clipped by 9 bases and J by 5 bases; unmatched bases: 4. This CDR3 region has 12 residues. For the CDR3, the DNA is TGTGCCAGTGCCGGGACAGACAATGAGCAGTTCTTC. Amino acids: CASAGTDNEQFF.

The chain carries TRBV4-3 and TRBJ1-5, with D possibly TRBD1 on 5 matching bases. The CDR3 is 17 amino acids. The V gene's germline CDR1 is LGHNA and CDR2 YSLEER. V was cut by 0 bases and J by 0 bases, with 12 bases left in between. This CDR3 is CASSQDRVRVSNQPQHF. In DNA form, the CDR3 reads TGCGCCAGCAGCCAAGATCGGGTCAGGGTTAGCAATCAGCCCCAGCATTTT.

The chain carries TRBV11-3 and TRBJ2-5; D is undetermined. Germline V CDR1 and CDR2: SGHNT, YENEEA. The CDR3 runs to 13 residues. Trimming left V 0 bases short and J 2 bases short, with 4 bases between. CDR3 sequence: CASSLDGQETQYF. In DNA, the CDR3 is TGTGCCAGCAGCTTAGATGGGCAAGAGACCCAGTACTTC.

This clonotype was observed a handful of times. This CDR3 reads CASSYSTGGYGYTF. The CDR3 DNA reads TGTGCCAGCAGTTACTCGACGGGAGGCTATGGCTACACCTTC. The chain has TRBV6-2 or TRBV6-3 and TRBJ1-2; the D is unclear. The CDR3 sequence is 14 residues long. V lost 0 bases and J lost 4, with 9 bases in between. Germline values: CDR1 MNHEY, CDR2 SVGEGT.

The genes are TRBV19 and TRBJ2-7; TRBD1 matches at 9 bases. This CDR3 spans 13 amino acids. The germline gives CDR1 LNHDA, CDR2 SQIVND (reference sequence). The junction had 5 bases not matched to a gene; V was cut back by 8 bases and J by 3 bases. CDR3 amino acids: CASSGQGYYEQYF. DNA of the CDR3: TGTGCCAGTTCTGGACAGGGGTACTACGAGCAGTACTTC.

CDR3 in amino acids: CASSQEASGGQDEQFF. The CDR3 nucleotides are TGCGCCAGCAGCCAAGAGGCTAGCGGGGGACAGGATGAGCAGTTCTTC. This chain joins TRBV4-3 and TRBJ2-1, with TRBD2 identical over 10 bases. In germline, CDR1 is LGHNA, CDR2 YSLEER. Germline trimming cut 0 bases from V and 8 bases from J; bases unmatched to any gene: 7. This CDR3 spans 16 amino acids.

DNA of the CDR3: TGTGCCAGCAGCCGCGCACAGGATACGGGGGGCTACACCTTC. Protein sequence: CASSRAQDTGGYTF. This chain links TRBV11-2 with TRBJ1-2, with a tentative D call TRBD1 (5 bases). V lost 5 bases to trimming and J lost 8 bases, with 18 bases between them. This CDR3 region has 14 residues. Germline V gives CDR1 SGHAT, CDR2 FQNNGV.

The CDR3 DNA reads TGCAGTGCTAGAGTCAATACATGGCGGGGGTCGACAGATACGCAGTATTTT. Protein: CSARVNTWRGSTDTQYF. The V call is TRBV20-1, the J call TRBJ2-3; 7 bases align to TRBD2. Germline CDR1 and CDR2: DFQATT and SNEGSKA (reference sequence). V lost 1 base, J lost 3 bases, and 13 bases stayed unmatched. The CDR3 extends over 17 amino acids.

This chain links TRBV20-1 with TRBJ2-7, with 9 bases aligning to TRBD1. The CDR3 is made up of 14 amino acids. The V gene's germline CDR1 is DFQATT and CDR2 SNEGSKA (reference sequence). Unmatched junction bases numbered 7, after V lost 3 bases and J lost 4 bases. The CDR3 sequence is CSASTGQGGYEQYF. The CDR3 DNA is TGCAGTGCTAGCACGGGACAGGGAGGGTACGAGCAGTACTTC.